A single sample gave rise to the 25 T cell receptor beta chains below, sequenced in a study of cytomegalovirus exposure and HLA in healthy donors. Amplification used 60 Vbeta primers and 13 Jbeta primers. Here immunoSEQ multiplex PCR was the method, and the copy in TCRdb shows in-frame clones only, minus some. The data show roughly 250,000 clones, roughly 80% seen once. The sequencing sample was made of PBMCs. These receptors came from a girl aged 2-10 years in good health and CMV-seronegative.

This clone was detected only once. The rearrangement uses TRBV18 and TRBJ1-6, with D perhaps matching TRBD1 (5 bases). The CDR3 is 15 amino acids. V gave up 2 bases and J gave up 4 bases, with 9 bases separating them. Germline V gene data show CDR1 as KGHSH and CDR2 as LQKENI. This chain's CDR3 is CASSPAGDYNSPLHF. CDR3 DNA: TGTGCCAGCTCACCAGCGGGGGATTATAATTCACCCCTCCACTTT.

The chain combines TRBV6-4 with TRBJ1-2; tentatively, D is TRBD1 (5 bases). CDR1 is MRHNA, CDR2 SNTAGT, per germline. The CDR3 runs 13 residues. The V end lost 6 bases, the J end lost 2 bases, and 10 bases lay between the germline ends. CDR3 protein: CASSPTANYGYTF. CDR3 in DNA: TGTGCCAGCAGCCCGACAGCAAACTATGGCTACACCTTC.

The sample holds a few counts of this clone. The chain combines TRBV5-1 with TRBJ2-3; D may be TRBD2 (5 bases). The CDR3 is made up of 16 amino acids. Germline values: CDR1 SGHRS, CDR2 YFSETQ. V shed 4 bases and J shed 1 base, with 16 bases lying between them. The DNA of the CDR3 is TGCGCCAGCAGCAACCCGAGCGGAGCGGGCACAGATACGCAGTATTTT. Protein sequence: CASSNPSGAGTDTQYF.

CDR3 amino acids: CASSTLLSGSSSYNEQFF. CDR3 coding DNA: TGTGCCAGCAGCACCCTTCTTAGCGGGAGTAGCTCCTACAATGAGCAGTTCTTC. This chain connects TRBV7-9 to TRBJ2-1; 9 bases line up with TRBD2. Germline CDR1 reads SEHNR; CDR2 reads FQNEAQ (reference sequence). This CDR3 is built from 18 residues. The ends lost 5 bases at V and 0 bases at J; junction bases unmatched: 11.

The rearrangement uses TRBV14 and TRBJ1-1; possibly TRBD1 for D (6 bases). With 1 base removed from V and 1 base from J, the gap between germline ends came to 13 bases. Germline CDR1 SGHDN, CDR2 FVKESK. The CDR3 length is 16 residues. CDR3 sequence reads: CASSQVQGKGNTEAFF. In DNA, the CDR3 is TGTGCCAGCAGCCAAGTACAGGGCAAGGGGAACACTGAAGCTTTCTTT.

V and J are TRBV9 and TRBJ2-1, with a possible D match to TRBD2 (6 bases). The CDR3 totals 13 residues. V dropped 4 bases and J dropped 7 bases, with 12 bases sitting between them. Germline CDR1 is SGDLS and CDR2 is YYNGEE. CDR3 protein: CASSPGLLNEQFF. In nucleotides, the CDR3 is TGTGCCAGCAGCCCGGGACTCTTGAATGAGCAGTTCTTC. Full variable domain (rest looked up from reference TRBV9 and TRBJ2-1): DSGVTQTPKHLITATGQRVTLRCSPRSGDLSVYWYQQSLDQGLQFLIQYYNGEERAKGNILERFSAQQFPDLHSELNLSSLELGDSALYFCASSPGLLNEQFFGPGTRLTVL.

The J gene is TRBJ1-2, the V gene TRBV28, with D possibly being TRBD1 (6 bases). V was shortened by 11 bases and J by 6 bases, with 16 bases between the two germline ends. The germline gives CDR1 MDHEN, CDR2 SYDVKM. This CDR3 has 12 amino acids. The CDR3 loop is CAGGGPLDGYTF. CDR3 DNA: TGTGCCGGGGGGGGCCCCTTGGATGGCTACACCTTC.

As DNA, the CDR3 is TGTGCCGTTCAGGGGGCTTTTGGGGAGCTGTTTTTT. Its translation is CAVQGAFGELFF. The chain recombines TRBV28 with TRBJ2-2, with 8 bases lining up with TRBD1. Trimming at V came to 11 bases and at J to 8 bases, leaving 7 bases not matched to a gene. CDR3 length equals 12 residues. CDR1 MDHEN and CDR2 SYDVKM come from the germline V gene.

The V and J genes are TRBV11-1 and TRBJ2-3; the D gene is possibly TRBD2 (5 bases). The CDR3 spans 15 residues. Germline V CDR1 and CDR2: SGHAT, FQDESV (reference sequence). Deletions cut 5 bases from V and 7 bases from J, with 19 bases between. CDR3 protein: CASSPRVRPLYTQYF. The CDR3 DNA is TGTGCCAGCAGCCCGAGGGTGAGGCCGTTGTATACGCAGTATTTT.

This chain joins TRBV7-3 and TRBJ1-1, with a possible D match to TRBD1 (5 bases). Germline loops: CDR1 SGHTA, CDR2 FQGTGA. V lost 6 bases to trimming and J lost 4 bases, with 24 bases between them. The CDR3 length is 17 residues. CDR3: CASRATAGTHLGTEAFF. The CDR3 DNA reads TGTGCCAGCAGGGCAACGGCAGGGACTCATCTGGGCACTGAAGCTTTCTTT.

This chain connects TRBV10-2 to TRBJ2-7; D is unresolved. The CDR3 contains 12 residues. Germline V CDR1 and CDR2: WSHSY, SAAADI. V was cut by 7 bases and J by 3 bases, with 10 bases left in between. For the CDR3, the DNA is TGCGCCAGCACTGGTCTAAACTACGAGCAGTACTTC. The encoded protein is CASTGLNYEQYF.

The chain is built from TRBV12-1 and TRBJ2-7; TRBD2, the D gene given by the table, was not confirmed from the DNA. TRBV12-1 is described as a pseudogene. The CDR3 covers 16 residues. CDR3 nucleotide sequence: TGTGCCAGCAGCTTTTCTGGAGGCGGGACGGAGTACGAGCAGTACTTC. Its protein product is CASSFSGGGTEYEQYF.

CDR3 protein: CASSADSYGEAFF. CDR3 nucleotides: TGTGCCAGCTCAGCGGACAGTTACGGTGAAGCTTTCTTT. V usage is TRBV18 and J usage is TRBJ1-1; TRBD1 is a possible D gene (6 bases). Germline V gene lookup returns CDR1 KGHSH and CDR2 LQKENI. The CDR3 extends over 13 amino acids. Trimming removed 5 bases at V and 7 bases at J, with 14 bases between.

The chain is built from TRBV7-9 and TRBJ1-5; D gene ambiguous. Trimming took off 5 bases at V and 2 bases at J, with 10 bases between the two ends. CDR1 SEHNR and CDR2 FQNEAQ come from the germline V gene (reference sequence). CDR3 length equals 14 residues. DNA for the CDR3: TGTGCCAGCAGCCACGGGAAGGGCAATCAGCCCCAGCATTTT. It specifies CASSHGKGNQPQHF.

V gene TRBV5-1 combines with J gene TRBJ2-2, with 8 bases aligning to TRBD1. V lost 4 bases, J lost 8 bases, and 10 bases stayed unmatched. CDR3 length equals 15 residues. From germline, CDR1 is SGHRS and CDR2 YFSETQ. CDR3 in amino acids: CASSGPGGAPGELFF. The DNA of the CDR3 is TGCGCCAGCAGCGGGCCAGGGGGCGCCCCTGGGGAGCTGTTTTTT.

The genes are TRBV29-1 and TRBJ2-1; 11 bases map to TRBD2. With 6 bases clipped from V and 0 bases from J, the junction kept 4 bases outside the gene matches. Looked up from germline, CDR1 is SQVTM and CDR2 is ANQGSEA. This CDR3 spans 15 amino acids. DNA of the CDR3: TGCAGCGTAACAACTAGCGGGGGCTCCTACAATGAGCAGTTCTTC. Its translation: CSVTTSGGSYNEQFF.

This clone was seen a few times. The chain is built from TRBV10-3 and TRBJ1-5; D perhaps matches TRBD1 (5 bases). Germline lookup yields CDR1 ENHRY and CDR2 SYGVKD. The ends were cut back, 2 bases at V and 1 base at J, with 6 bases in the middle. CDR3 length: 14 residues. The CDR3 reads CAISEQGSNQPQHF. CDR3 DNA sequence: TGTGCCATCAGTGAGCAGGGAAGCAATCAGCCCCAGCATTTT.

The chain recombines TRBV19 with TRBJ2-7; 15 bases agree with TRBD2. CDR3 length: 16 amino acids. Germline values: CDR1 LNHDA, CDR2 SQIVND (reference sequence). Unmatched junction bases numbered 9, after V lost 6 bases and J lost 6 bases. CDR3: CASSRRGTSGRSEQYF. The CDR3 DNA sequence: TGTGCCAGTAGCCGACGCGGGACTAGCGGGAGGAGCGAGCAGTACTTC.

The chain couples TRBV5-4 to TRBJ1-2; 8 nucleotides align to TRBD1. CDR1 is SGHNT and CDR2 is YYREEE in the germline V gene (reference sequence). The trim removed 0 bases at V and 4 bases at J, leaving 14 bases unmatched. The CDR3 extends over 18 amino acids. DNA of the CDR3: TGTGCCAGCAGCTTGGAGTTGACCCCGGACAGGGACTTCTATGGCTACACCTTC. It codes for CASSLELTPDRDFYGYTF.

The gene calls are TRBV18 and TRBJ2-3; possible D gene TRBD2, 5 bases. Trimming stripped 4 bases from V and 1 base from J, with 15 bases between. The CDR3 extends over 16 amino acids. CDR1 and CDR2 (germline): KGHSH, LQKENI. The CDR3 DNA reads TGTGCCAGCTCACAGCAGGAGGTTTGGGGCACAGATACGCAGTATTTT. Translating it yields CASSQQEVWGTDTQYF.

This chain links TRBV6-5 with TRBJ1-2; D ambiguous. The CDR3 is 12 residues long. Trimming shortened V by 5 bases and J by 13 bases, and 17 bases separated the two germline ends. Germline V gives CDR1 MNHEY, CDR2 SVGAGI. Here the CDR3 DNA reads TGTGCCAGCAGTATCCCGGGAGGCCTGGGCACCTTC. Its translation: CASSIPGGLGTF.

The chain links TRBV5-1 to TRBJ2-1; TRBD2 matches 7 bases. V lost 1 base to trimming and J lost 1 base; unmatched junction nucleotides: 11. This CDR3 contains 18 residues. Germline values: CDR1 SGHRS, CDR2 YFSETQ. For the CDR3, the DNA is TGCGCCAGCAGCTTGAGGCCTTTACCTAGCGGTTCCTACAATGAGCAGTTCTTC. Protein product: CASSLRPLPSGSYNEQFF.

The chain joins TRBV29-1 to TRBJ1-1; D gene unclear. Trimming removed 7 bases from V and 0 bases from J, with 18 bases in between. Germline CDR1 is SQVTM and CDR2 is ANQGSEA. The length of the CDR3 is 15 residues. The CDR3 sequence is CSATRVSSLNTEAFF. DNA of the CDR3: TGCAGCGCCACACGGGTAAGCAGCCTGAACACTGAAGCTTTCTTT.

About this clone itself: Other DNA sequences from this sample encode an identical CDR3 as well. This chain links TRBV19 with TRBJ2-3; D is possibly TRBD2 (5 bases). CDR1 is LNHDA and CDR2 is SQIVND in the germline V gene (reference sequence). The V gene lost 3 bases and the J gene lost 0 bases, with 10 bases spanning the gap. This CDR3 spans 15 amino acids. The DNA for the CDR3 is TGTGCCAGTAGTATTGGACTTTCTAGCACAGATACGCAGTATTTT. Translated: CASSIGLSSTDTQYF.

The chain joins TRBV6-5 to TRBJ2-2; TRBD2 aligns across 7 bases. The CDR3 sequence is 15 residues long. Germline values: CDR1 MNHEY, CDR2 SVGAGI. The V segment lost 2 bases and the J segment 3 bases; nucleotides outside the gene matches: 3. The CDR3 spells CASSYAGDYTGELFF. In DNA form, the CDR3 reads TGTGCCAGCAGTTACGCGGGGGACTACACCGGGGAGCTGTTTTTT.